The 18 T cell receptor beta chains presented below share a single source sample, sequenced in a study of blood T cell repertoires in COVID-19. Sequencing used immunoSEQ multiplex PCR; TCRdb keeps in-frame clones, though not all of them. The table records 110,000 to 150,000 clones, 70% to 85% of them present only once. The specimen was PBMCs or T cells enriched from blood (not recorded which). These receptors were taken from a woman in her late teens or twenties who had been exposed to COVID-19.

CDR3 nucleotide sequence: TGTGCCAGCAGTGACGGCGATGGGGAAGGGGGCACGACCCAGTACTTC. Amino acids: CASSDGDGEGGTTQYF. The gene calls are TRBV6-4 and TRBJ2-5; 7 bases match TRBD1. Germline CDR1 MRHNA, CDR2 SNTAGT. The length of the CDR3 is 16 residues. V lost 2 bases to trimming and J lost 7 bases; unmatched junction nucleotides: 13.

J is TRBJ2-7 and V is TRBV27; 8 bases fit TRBD2. The V and J ends lost 5 bases and 4 bases, in that order; junction bases with no gene match: 4. The CDR3 totals 13 residues. Germline CDR1 reads MNHEY; CDR2 reads SMNVEV (reference sequence). Here the CDR3 DNA reads TGTGCCAGCAGTCAGCGGGAGTCTTACGAGCAGTACTTC. Protein sequence: CASSQRESYEQYF.

The V call is TRBV3-1 (or the pseudogene TRBV3-2), the J call TRBJ2-7; 7 bases are shared with TRBD1. V lost 1 base to trimming and J lost 5 bases; unmatched junction nucleotides: 17. The V gene's germline CDR1 is LGHDT and CDR2 YNNKEL (reference sequence). The CDR3 sequence is 18 residues long. The CDR3 reads CASSQGVPGSTGYHEQYF. The CDR3 region has the DNA TGTGCCAGCAGCCAAGGGGTACCGGGTTCGACAGGGTACCACGAGCAGTACTTC.

This chain joins TRBV5-4 and TRBJ2-2; 9 bases agree with TRBD2. This CDR3 contains 15 residues. The J segment lost 4 bases and the V segment lost 7 bases, leaving 8 bases of the junction unmatched. Germline-derived CDR1 and CDR2 are SGHNT and YYREEE (reference sequence). Here the CDR3 DNA reads TGTGCCAGCGCGCAGGGCGGGAGGGCCACCGGGGAGCTGTTTTTT. Its translation: CASAQGGRATGELFF.

This clone has a handful of counts. V gene TRBV18 combines with J gene TRBJ1-1; D is ambiguous. The CDR3 runs to 15 residues. Deletions cut 2 bases from V and 0 bases from J, with 10 bases between. From germline, CDR1 is KGHSH and CDR2 LQKENI. This CDR3 reads CASSPVADMNTEAFF. In DNA, the CDR3 is TGTGCCAGCTCACCAGTGGCAGACATGAACACTGAAGCTTTCTTT.

V usage is TRBV13 and J usage is TRBJ2-1, with 10 bases fitting TRBD2. After removal of 5 bases from V and 7 bases from J, the junction contained 14 bases not matched to a gene. The CDR3 is 17 residues long. Germline CDR1 is PRHDT and CDR2 is FYEKMQ (reference sequence). The CDR3 here is CASSHPLGASGRNEQFF. As DNA, the CDR3 is TGTGCCAGCAGCCACCCCTTAGGGGCTAGCGGGAGAAATGAGCAGTTCTTC.

The genes are TRBV11-2 and TRBJ1-3; D is unclear. V lost 5 bases and J 1 base, leaving 9 bases between the germline ends. CDR3 size: 14 residues. Germline-derived CDR1 and CDR2 are SGHAT and FQNNGV. CDR3 protein: CASSRYASGNTIYF. The CDR3 DNA is TGTGCCAGCAGCCGCTACGCGTCTGGAAACACCATATATTTT.

On this clone itself: This CDR3 is also generated by other DNA sequences in the sample. The chain couples TRBV7-9 to TRBJ2-3; 7 bases fit TRBD1. The V and J ends lost 3 bases and 2 bases, in that order; junction bases with no gene match: 2. This CDR3 comprises 14 residues. The V gene's germline CDR1 is SEHNR and CDR2 FQNEAQ (reference sequence). CDR3 region: CASSLTGYTDTQYF. The CDR3 DNA sequence: TGTGCCAGCAGCTTGACAGGGTACACAGATACGCAGTATTTT. Full variable domain (rest looked up from reference TRBV7-9 and TRBJ2-3): DTGVSQNPRHKITKRGQNVTFRCDPISEHNRLYWYRQTLGQGPEFLTYFQNEAQLEKSRLLSDRFSAERPKGSFSTLEIQRTEQGDSAMYLCASSLTGYTDTQYFGPGTRLTVL.

This clone was counted a few times. The V call is TRBV5-1, the J call TRBJ2-3; perhaps TRBD2 as D (5 bases). This CDR3 contains 15 residues. CDR1 and CDR2 from the germline V gene are SGHRS and YFSETQ. V shed 4 bases and J shed 3 bases, with 15 bases lying between them. CDR3 sequence: CASSAGYSRTDTQYF. As DNA, the CDR3 is TGCGCCAGCAGCGCGGGCTACTCAAGGACAGATACGCAGTATTTT.

A word on this clone: One base away lies a much larger clone, so this may be a sequencing read error. The genes are TRBV5-5 and TRBJ1-3, with D unclear. CDR1 is SGHKS and CDR2 is YYEKEE in the germline V gene (reference sequence). Trimming took off 6 bases at V and 0 bases at J, with 10 bases between the two ends. The length of the CDR3 is 14 residues. The CDR3 sequence: CASKSQNSGNTIYF. As DNA, the CDR3 is TGTGCCAGCAAATCCCAAAACTCTGGAAACACCATATATTTT.

The rearrangement uses TRBV11-2 and TRBJ2-7; D is possibly TRBD1 (6 bases). Germline loops: CDR1 SGHAT, CDR2 FQNNGV. V was shortened by 1 base and J by 1 base, with 20 bases between the two germline ends. This CDR3 is built from 18 residues. CDR3 nucleotide sequence: TGTGCCAGCAGCTTAGCGCGCTTGGCCAGGGGATTGTCCTACGAGCAGTACTTC. Translation gives CASSLARLARGLSYEQYF.

The genes are TRBV5-5 and TRBJ2-1; 14 bases match TRBD2. The V segment lost 4 bases and the J segment 7 bases; nucleotides outside the gene matches: 4. CDR3 length: 15 amino acids. CDR1 and CDR2 (germline): SGHKS, YYEKEE (reference sequence). The CDR3 coding sequence is TGTGCCAGCAGCGGGACTAGCGGGAGTCCGAATGAGCAGTTCTTC. This gives the protein CASSGTSGSPNEQFF.

This chain joins TRBV7-8 and TRBJ2-7, with 11 bases that match TRBD2. Unmatched junction bases numbered 12, after V lost 5 bases and J lost 3 bases. The germline V gene encodes CDR1 SGHVS and CDR2 FQNEAQ. This CDR3 contains 17 residues. CDR3: CASSRFLTSGRVYEQYF. The CDR3 coding sequence is TGTGCCAGCAGCCGCTTCCTCACTAGCGGGAGAGTCTACGAGCAGTACTTC.

The CDR3 is CSVRPGQGSYNEQFF. CDR3 in DNA: TGCAGCGTCCGGCCGGGACAGGGCTCCTACAATGAGCAGTTCTTC. The chain uses TRBV29-1 and TRBJ2-1; 9 nucleotides agree with TRBD1. This CDR3 is built from 15 residues. V lost 6 bases to trimming and J lost 0 bases; unmatched junction nucleotides: 6. The germline V gene has CDR1 SQVTM and CDR2 ANQGSEA.

Remarks on this clone: Other DNA sequences of this sample code for an identical CDR3. The chain recombines TRBV6-4 with TRBJ2-1; possible D gene TRBD2, 6 bases. The CDR3 contains 15 residues. V shed 0 bases and J shed 0 bases, with 6 bases lying between them. Germline V gene data show CDR1 as MRHNA and CDR2 as SNTAGT. The CDR3 reads CASSDSSGSYNEQFF. CDR3 sequence (DNA): TGTGCCAGCAGTGACTCTAGCGGCTCCTACAATGAGCAGTTCTTC.

The chain employs TRBV2 and TRBJ1-2, with 7 bases lining up with TRBD1. The junction had 7 bases not matched to a gene; V was cut back by 4 bases and J by 8 bases. The CDR3 consists of 13 residues. Germline V gene sequence: CDR1 SNHLY, CDR2 FYNNEI. The CDR3 DNA follows: TGTGCCAGCAGTGCTCGGGCAGGGGGAGGCTACACCTTC. Protein product: CASSARAGGGYTF.

The chain carries TRBV11-2 and TRBJ2-3; TRBD1 aligns across 7 bases. CDR3 length: 12 residues. The germline V gene has CDR1 SGHAT and CDR2 FQNNGV. J gave up 6 bases and V 4 bases, and 1 base lay outside the gene matches. In DNA, the CDR3 is TGTGCCAGCAGCTCCAGGGGGGATACGCAGTATTTT. As protein: CASSSRGDTQYF.

This rearrangement joins TRBV7-6 to TRBJ1-1; D call uncertain. This CDR3 contains 15 residues. Per the germline V gene, CDR1 is SGHVS and CDR2 is FNYEAQ. Trimming shortened V by 1 base and J by 2 bases, and 11 bases separated the two germline ends. The CDR3 bases are TGTGCCAGCAGCTTAGTTGCGCCTACCAACACTGAAGCTTTCTTT. It codes for CASSLVAPTNTEAFF.